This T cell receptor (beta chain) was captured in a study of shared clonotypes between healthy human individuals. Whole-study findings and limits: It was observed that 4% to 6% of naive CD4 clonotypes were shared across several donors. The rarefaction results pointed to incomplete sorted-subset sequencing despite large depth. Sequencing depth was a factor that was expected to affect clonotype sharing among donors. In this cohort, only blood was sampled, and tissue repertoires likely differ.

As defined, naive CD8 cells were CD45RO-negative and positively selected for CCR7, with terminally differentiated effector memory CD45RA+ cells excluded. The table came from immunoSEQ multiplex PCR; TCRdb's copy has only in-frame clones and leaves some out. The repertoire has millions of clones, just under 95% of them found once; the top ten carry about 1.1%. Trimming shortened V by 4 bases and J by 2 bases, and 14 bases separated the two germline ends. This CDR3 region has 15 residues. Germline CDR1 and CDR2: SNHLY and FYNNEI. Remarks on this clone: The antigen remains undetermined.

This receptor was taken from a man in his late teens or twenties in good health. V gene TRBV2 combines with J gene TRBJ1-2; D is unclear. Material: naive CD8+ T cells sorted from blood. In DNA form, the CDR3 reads TGTGCCAGCAGTGGTCAACAGAACTCCAACTATGGCTACACCTTC. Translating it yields CASSGQQNSNYGYTF.